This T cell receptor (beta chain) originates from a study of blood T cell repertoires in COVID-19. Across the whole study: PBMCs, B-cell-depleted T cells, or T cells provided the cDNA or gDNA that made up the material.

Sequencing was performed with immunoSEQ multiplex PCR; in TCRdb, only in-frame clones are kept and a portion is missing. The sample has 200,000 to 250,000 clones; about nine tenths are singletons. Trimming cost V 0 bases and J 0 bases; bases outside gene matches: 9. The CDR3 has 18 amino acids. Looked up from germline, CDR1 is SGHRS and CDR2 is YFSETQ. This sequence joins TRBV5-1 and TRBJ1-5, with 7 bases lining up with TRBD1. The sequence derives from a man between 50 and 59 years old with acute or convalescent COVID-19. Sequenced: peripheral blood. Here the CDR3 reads CASSLDPGGRTSNQPQHF. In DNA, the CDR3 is TGCGCCAGCAGCTTGGATCCAGGGGGAAGAACTAGCAATCAGCCCCAGCATTTT.